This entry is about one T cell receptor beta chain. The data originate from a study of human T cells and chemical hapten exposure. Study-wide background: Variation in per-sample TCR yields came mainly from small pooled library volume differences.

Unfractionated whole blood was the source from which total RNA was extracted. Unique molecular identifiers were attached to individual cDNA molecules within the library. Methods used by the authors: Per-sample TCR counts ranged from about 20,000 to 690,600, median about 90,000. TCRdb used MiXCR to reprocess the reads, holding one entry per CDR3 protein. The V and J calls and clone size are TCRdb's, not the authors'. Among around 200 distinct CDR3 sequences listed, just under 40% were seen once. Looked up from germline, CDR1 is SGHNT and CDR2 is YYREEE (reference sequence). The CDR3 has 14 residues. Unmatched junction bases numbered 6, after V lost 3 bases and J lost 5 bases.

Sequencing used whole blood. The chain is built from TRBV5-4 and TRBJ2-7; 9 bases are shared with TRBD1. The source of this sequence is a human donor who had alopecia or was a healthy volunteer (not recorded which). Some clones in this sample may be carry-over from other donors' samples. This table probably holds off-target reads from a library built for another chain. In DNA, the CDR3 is TGTGCCAGCAGCTGGGACAGGGCGCGGAACGAGCAGTACGTC. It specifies CASSWDRARNEQYV.